The rows below give T cell receptor beta chains drawn from one sample of a study of T cells after posttransplantation cyclophosphamide. Assay used: immunoSEQ multiplex PCR; TCRdb lists only in-frame clones, some missing. The sample carries about 28,000 clones, 75% to 90% recorded once. The sequenced sample was PBMCs. These receptors were taken from a man over 45. The CDR3 runs from the conserved cysteine through the conserved F or W. Each record gives: CDR3 length, D gene, J gene, clone size, V gene, CDR3 protein, CDR3 DNA. The D gene is left open where the match is weak. Only part of the rows carry a size: once, few, many, or a class if the clone is expanded.

cdr3_length: 17
d_call: TRBD2
j_call: TRBJ2-2
clone_size: NA
v_call: TRBV10-1
cdr3_aa: CASSAGLAGGPGGELFF
cdr3_nt: TGCGCCAGCAGTGCAGGACTAGCGGGAGGGCCCGGCGGGGAGCTGTTTTTT

cdr3_length: 13
d_call: NA
j_call: TRBJ1-1
clone_size: NA
v_call: TRBV6-5
cdr3_aa: CASRPPGGTEAFF
cdr3_nt: TGTGCCAGCAGACCCCCGGGAGGGACTGAAGCTTTCTTT

cdr3_length: 15
d_call: TRBD1
j_call: TRBJ2-3
clone_size: NA
v_call: TRBV5-1
cdr3_aa: CASSLSGQGADTQYF
cdr3_nt: TGCGCCAGCAGCTTGTCGGGGCAGGGGGCAGATACGCAGTATTTT

cdr3_length: 13
d_call: NA
j_call: TRBJ2-7
clone_size: NA
v_call: TRBV19
cdr3_aa: CASSLGVAYEQYF
cdr3_nt: TGTGCCAGTAGTCTCGGGGTAGCCTACGAGCAGTACTTC

cdr3_length: 15
d_call: NA
j_call: TRBJ2-2
clone_size: NA
v_call: TRBV19
cdr3_aa: CASSTGTTSTGELFF
cdr3_nt: TGTGCCAGTAGTACCGGGACAACGTCCACCGGGGAGCTGTTTTTT

cdr3_length: 14
d_call: NA
j_call: TRBJ2-7
clone_size: NA
v_call: TRBV5-4
cdr3_aa: CASSPQAGWNEQYF
cdr3_nt: TGTGCCAGCAGCCCCCAGGCGGGGTGGAACGAGCAGTACTTC

cdr3_length: 14
d_call: NA
j_call: TRBJ2-3
clone_size: once
v_call: TRBV5-1
cdr3_aa: CASTEARRTDTQYF
cdr3_nt: TGCGCCAGCACGGAGGCGCGGCGGACAGATACGCAGTATTTT

cdr3_length: 15
d_call: NA
j_call: TRBJ1-3
clone_size: NA
v_call: TRBV4-2
cdr3_aa: CASSQESGNVGTIYF
cdr3_nt: TGTGCCAGCAGCCAAGAGAGCGGAAATGTGGGCACCATATATTTT

cdr3_length: 18
d_call: TRBD2
j_call: TRBJ2-3
clone_size: NA
v_call: TRBV28
cdr3_aa: CASSDQGISGGAVDTQYF
cdr3_nt: TGTGCCAGCAGTGATCAGGGAATTAGCGGGGGGGCCGTAGATACGCAGTATTTT

cdr3_length: 19
d_call: TRBD1
j_call: TRBJ2-1
clone_size: NA
v_call: TRBV27
cdr3_aa: CASRPIGQGIVLNHNEQFF
cdr3_nt: TGTGCCAGCAGACCCATCGGACAGGGGATCGTCCTAAACCACAATGAGCAGTTCTTC

cdr3_length: 14
d_call: NA
j_call: TRBJ1-1
clone_size: NA
v_call: TRBV2
cdr3_aa: CASSQKQGYTEAFF
cdr3_nt: TGTGCCAGCAGCCAGAAACAGGGTTATACTGAAGCTTTCTTT

cdr3_length: 16
d_call: NA
j_call: TRBJ1-4
clone_size: NA
v_call: TRBV19
cdr3_aa: CASSTRTVPTNEKLFF
cdr3_nt: TGTGCCAGTAGTACGAGGACAGTCCCAACTAATGAAAAACTGTTTTTT

cdr3_length: 14
d_call: TRBD1
j_call: TRBJ1-5
clone_size: NA
v_call: TRBV6-6
cdr3_aa: CASNLDRGDQPQHF
cdr3_nt: TGTGCCAGCAACTTGGACAGGGGGGATCAGCCCCAGCATTTT

cdr3_length: 13
d_call: NA
j_call: TRBJ1-3
clone_size: NA
v_call: TRBV7-2
cdr3_aa: CASSFARADTIYF
cdr3_nt: TGTGCCAGCAGCTTCGCCCGAGCTGACACCATATATTTT

cdr3_length: 15
d_call: TRBD2
j_call: TRBJ2-1
clone_size: NA
v_call: TRBV19
cdr3_aa: CASSRLGLQYNEQFF
cdr3_nt: TGTGCCAGTAGTCGGTTGGGACTACAATACAATGAGCAGTTCTTC

cdr3_length: 17
d_call: TRBD2
j_call: TRBJ2-4
clone_size: NA
v_call: TRBV11-3
cdr3_aa: CASSLSRTSGTKNIQYF
cdr3_nt: TGTGCCAGCAGCTTATCCCGGACTAGCGGCACCAAAAACATTCAGTACTTC

cdr3_length: 11
d_call: NA
j_call: TRBJ1-5
clone_size: once
v_call: TRBV20-1
cdr3_aa: CSASLNQPQHF
cdr3_nt: TGCAGTGCTAGTCTTAATCAGCCCCAGCATTTT

cdr3_length: 14
d_call: NA
j_call: TRBJ2-2
clone_size: NA
v_call: TRBV11-3
cdr3_aa: CASSLVPGSRELFF
cdr3_nt: TGTGCCAGCAGCTTAGTCCCAGGGTCCCGGGAGCTGTTTTTT

cdr3_length: 11
d_call: NA
j_call: TRBJ2-1
clone_size: few
v_call: TRBV30
cdr3_aa: CAWSRGFSQFF
cdr3_nt: TGTGCCTGGAGTAGGGGTTTCTCGCAGTTCTTC

cdr3_length: 13
d_call: NA
j_call: TRBJ2-7
clone_size: NA
v_call: TRBV7-9
cdr3_aa: CASSSVWSYEQYF
cdr3_nt: TGTGCCAGCAGCTCAGTCTGGTCCTACGAGCAGTACTTC

cdr3_length: 13
d_call: TRBD1
j_call: TRBJ1-2
clone_size: NA
v_call: TRBV19
cdr3_aa: CASTKGQLHGYTF
cdr3_nt: TGTGCCAGTACAAAGGGACAGTTACATGGCTACACCTTC

cdr3_length: 12
d_call: NA
j_call: TRBJ1-5
clone_size: NA
v_call: TRBV28
cdr3_aa: CAVRRAGQPQHF
cdr3_nt: TGTGCCGTACGCAGGGCTGGTCAGCCCCAGCATTTT

cdr3_length: 12
d_call: TRBD2
j_call: TRBJ2-5
clone_size: NA
v_call: TRBV29-1
cdr3_aa: CSGASGGETQYF
cdr3_nt: TGCAGCGGGGCGTCGGGAGGAGAGACCCAGTACTTC

cdr3_length: 15
d_call: NA
j_call: TRBJ2-3
clone_size: NA
v_call: TRBV7-9
cdr3_aa: CASSLFAGSADTQYF
cdr3_nt: TGTGCCAGCAGCTTATTTGCGGGGTCGGCGGATACGCAGTATTTT

cdr3_length: 13
d_call: NA
j_call: TRBJ2-7
clone_size: once
v_call: TRBV19
cdr3_aa: CASSIGSTYEQYF
cdr3_nt: TGTGCCAGTAGTATAGGGTCTACGTACGAGCAGTACTTC

cdr3_length: 18
d_call: TRBD1
j_call: TRBJ1-2
clone_size: NA
v_call: TRBV19
cdr3_aa: CASSSQRIRQGSIRGYTF
cdr3_nt: TGTGCCAGTAGTTCACAAAGAATCAGACAGGGGAGTATCCGTGGCTACACCTTC

cdr3_length: 13
d_call: NA
j_call: TRBJ2-7
clone_size: NA
v_call: TRBV7-2
cdr3_aa: CASRGAALYEQYF
cdr3_nt: TGTGCCAGCAGGGGGGCTGCTCTCTACGAGCAGTACTTC

cdr3_length: 16
d_call: TRBD1
j_call: TRBJ2-7
clone_size: NA
v_call: TRBV4-1
cdr3_aa: CASSQPRQGRSYEQYF
cdr3_nt: TGCGCCAGCAGCCAACCTAGACAGGGGAGGTCCTACGAGCAGTACTTC

cdr3_length: 17
d_call: NA
j_call: TRBJ1-1
clone_size: NA
v_call: TRBV12-5
cdr3_aa: CASGLVLRGDSHTEAFF
cdr3_nt: TGTGCTAGTGGTTTGGTACTAAGAGGGGACTCTCACACTGAAGCTTTCTTT

cdr3_length: 14
d_call: TRBD1
j_call: TRBJ2-7
clone_size: NA
v_call: TRBV2
cdr3_aa: CASAWTGSSYEQYF
cdr3_nt: TGTGCCAGCGCATGGACAGGAAGCTCCTACGAGCAGTACTTC

cdr3_length: 15
d_call: TRBD1
j_call: TRBJ2-7
clone_size: NA
v_call: TRBV5-6
cdr3_aa: CASFRPGTATYEQYF
cdr3_nt: TGTGCCAGTTTCAGACCCGGGACAGCAACCTACGAGCAGTACTTC

cdr3_length: 15
d_call: TRBD2
j_call: TRBJ2-2
clone_size: NA
v_call: TRBV5-4
cdr3_aa: CASSFGTRDTGELFF
cdr3_nt: TGTGCCAGCAGCTTCGGGACTAGGGACACCGGGGAGCTGTTTTTT

cdr3_length: 14
d_call: TRBD1
j_call: TRBJ2-5
clone_size: NA
v_call: TRBV5-1
cdr3_aa: CASSTGTEGLGQYF
cdr3_nt: TGCGCCAGCAGCACAGGGACAGAAGGTCTGGGGCAGTACTTC

cdr3_length: 13
d_call: TRBD2
j_call: TRBJ2-1
clone_size: NA
v_call: TRBV9
cdr3_aa: CASSTGLAKEQFF
cdr3_nt: TGTGCCAGCAGCACGGGACTAGCTAAGGAGCAGTTCTTC

cdr3_length: 15
d_call: TRBD1
j_call: TRBJ1-2
clone_size: NA
v_call: TRBV4-1
cdr3_aa: CASSPTGQGLVGYTF
cdr3_nt: TGCGCCAGCAGCCCTACCGGACAGGGACTGGTTGGCTACACCTTC

cdr3_length: 12
d_call: NA
j_call: TRBJ2-7
clone_size: NA
v_call: TRBV7-8
cdr3_aa: CASSHQGYEQYF
cdr3_nt: TGTGCCAGCAGTCATCAGGGCTACGAGCAGTACTTC

cdr3_length: 15
d_call: NA
j_call: TRBJ1-2
clone_size: NA
v_call: TRBV6-5
cdr3_aa: CASSPSTRGNYGYTF
cdr3_nt: TGTGCCAGCAGTCCATCGACAAGAGGGAACTATGGCTACACCTTC

cdr3_length: 14
d_call: NA
j_call: TRBJ2-7
clone_size: NA
v_call: TRBV18
cdr3_aa: CASSPFTSSYEQYF
cdr3_nt: TGTGCCAGCTCACCATTCACTAGCTCCTACGAGCAGTACTTC

cdr3_length: 14
d_call: NA
j_call: TRBJ1-5
clone_size: NA
v_call: TRBV27
cdr3_aa: CASSLGQHYQPQHF
cdr3_nt: TGTGCCAGCAGTCTTGGACAGCATTATCAGCCCCAGCATTTT

cdr3_length: 14
d_call: NA
j_call: TRBJ2-7
clone_size: NA
v_call: TRBV10-2
cdr3_aa: CASRLLDEAYEQYF
cdr3_nt: TGCGCCAGCAGGCTACTAGATGAGGCCTACGAGCAGTACTTC

cdr3_length: 12
d_call: NA
j_call: TRBJ2-7
clone_size: NA
v_call: TRBV25-1
cdr3_aa: CASSAQNYEQYF
cdr3_nt: TGTGCCAGCAGTGCCCAGAACTACGAGCAGTACTTC

cdr3_length: 12
d_call: NA
j_call: TRBJ2-1
clone_size: NA
v_call: TRBV7-9
cdr3_aa: CAPGGSHNEQFF
cdr3_nt: TGTGCGCCTGGCGGGTCCCACAATGAGCAGTTCTTC

cdr3_length: 14
d_call: TRBD2
j_call: TRBJ2-1
clone_size: NA
v_call: TRBV5-4
cdr3_aa: CASSPLTGGYEQFF
cdr3_nt: TGTGCCAGCAGCCCCCTTACGGGAGGATATGAGCAGTTCTTC

cdr3_length: 18
d_call: NA
j_call: TRBJ1-3
clone_size: few
v_call: TRBV5-8
cdr3_aa: CASSLAPGSLLSGNTIYF
cdr3_nt: TGTGCCAGCAGCTTGGCCCCTGGTAGCCTCCTCTCTGGAAACACCATATATTTT

cdr3_length: 13
d_call: NA
j_call: TRBJ2-5
clone_size: NA
v_call: TRBV27
cdr3_aa: CASSMANQETQYF
cdr3_nt: TGTGCCAGCAGTATGGCCAACCAAGAGACCCAGTACTTC

cdr3_length: 15
d_call: NA
j_call: TRBJ1-2
clone_size: once
v_call: TRBV6-4
cdr3_aa: CARSLPKEVNYGYTF
cdr3_nt: TGTGCCAGGAGCCTGCCGAAGGAGGTTAACTATGGCTACACCTTC

cdr3_length: 16
d_call: TRBD2
j_call: TRBJ2-1
clone_size: NA
v_call: TRBV2
cdr3_aa: CASTRAGGTSYNEQFF
cdr3_nt: TGTGCCAGCACAAGAGCGGGAGGGACGTCCTACAATGAGCAGTTCTTC

cdr3_length: 13
d_call: NA
j_call: TRBJ1-2
clone_size: NA
v_call: TRBV5-6
cdr3_aa: CASSTGPNYGYTF
cdr3_nt: TGTGCCAGCAGCACAGGGCCGAACTATGGCTACACCTTC

cdr3_length: 15
d_call: NA
j_call: TRBJ1-2
clone_size: NA
v_call: TRBV5-1
cdr3_aa: CASSLTGLIDYGYTF
cdr3_nt: TGCGCCAGCAGCTTAACAGGGCTTATTGACTATGGCTACACCTTC

cdr3_length: 13
d_call: TRBD1
j_call: TRBJ1-5
clone_size: once
v_call: TRBV6-6
cdr3_aa: CASSRTGEEPQHF
cdr3_nt: TGTGCCAGCAGCCGGACAGGGGAAGAGCCCCAGCATTTT